What follows are 27 T cell receptor beta chains derived from one specimen sequenced in a study of T cells in Graves' hyperthyroidism and ophthalmopathy. RNA transcripts gave rise to amplified TCR beta CDR3 regions. The HTBI set primed first-round TCR CDR3 RT-PCR. TCRdb re-derived calls from the multiplex PCR reads in MiXCR, one entry per CDR3 protein. The sample holds hundreds of thousands of distinct CDR3 sequences, about a sixth seen once. Sequences were obtained from blood. All receptors come from a woman aged 18-35 years with Graves' hyperthyroidism.

The sample holds many counts of this clonotype. V and J are TRBV7-9 and TRBJ1-2, with a weak D call TRBD1 (6 bases). CDR1 is SEHNR, CDR2 FQNEAQ, per germline (reference sequence). Trimming stripped 5 bases from V and 5 bases from J, with 15 bases between. The CDR3 length is 14 residues. The CDR3 nucleotides read TGTGCCAGCAGCCAGCTCGGACAGCTTTATGGCTACACCTTC. This translates into CASSQLGQLYGYTF.

Many counts were recorded for this clonotype. The chain recombines TRBV5-1 with TRBJ2-7; D unresolved. CDR3 length: 15 amino acids. Trimming cost V 0 bases and J 3 bases, with 13 bases left between them. Germline loops: CDR1 SGHRS, CDR2 YFSETQ. DNA for the CDR3: TGCGCCAGCAGCTTGGGTATGGTACCCGACTACGAGCAGTACTTC. Residues: CASSLGMVPDYEQYF.

This chain uses TRBV7-9 with TRBJ2-3, with D uncertain. This CDR3 is 15 amino acids long. Germline loops: CDR1 SEHNR, CDR2 FQNEAQ (reference sequence). V gave up 2 bases and J gave up 0 bases, with 9 bases separating them. CDR3 in DNA: TGTGCCAGCAGCTTAATCGGGCCAAGCACAGATACGCAGTATTTT. Its translation is CASSLIGPSTDTQYF.

This clonotype was picked up many times. Being one base from a much bigger clone, this may be a read error. The CDR3 sequence is CASSWNTEAFF. CDR3 bases: TGTGCCAGCAGTTGGAACACTGAAGCTTTCTTT. This sequence joins TRBV28 and TRBJ1-1; D not resolved. The CDR3 has 11 amino acids. Trimming took 4 bases from V and 1 from J, leaving 1 base between them. Germline CDR1 MDHEN, CDR2 SYDVKM.

This clonotype was detected ten times or more. The J gene is TRBJ1-2, the V gene TRBV20-1; D call uncertain. The germline gives CDR1 DFQATT, CDR2 SNEGSKA (reference sequence). CDR3 length: 16 amino acids. V lost 2 bases to trimming and J lost 2 bases, with 18 bases between them. CDR3 loop: CSARSWGNTPNYGYTF. The DNA of the CDR3 is TGCAGTGCTAGATCTTGGGGAAACACGCCGAACTATGGCTACACCTTC.

The chain is built from TRBV11-2 and TRBJ2-1, with 7 bases identical to TRBD1. The length of the CDR3 is 16 residues. Germline values: CDR1 SGHAT, CDR2 FQNNGV. The V and J ends lost 4 bases and 4 bases, in that order; junction bases with no gene match: 10. The CDR3 DNA reads TGTGCCAGCAGCTCGATACAGGGGTGGGGTTACAATGAGCAGTTCTTC. It is translated as CASSSIQGWGYNEQFF.

This clonotype was seen ten or more times. The chain carries TRBV12-3 or TRBV12-4 and TRBJ2-5; the match to TRBD2 covers 11 bases. V trimming: 5 bases; J trimming: 3 bases; junction bases outside the gene matches: 8. The CDR3 has 16 amino acids. DNA for the CDR3: TGTGCCAGCAGTCACTACCCTAGCGGGAGGAAAGAGACCCAGTACTTC. This codes for CASSHYPSGRKETQYF.

This clonotype was observed at least ten times. The V gene is TRBV12-3 or TRBV12-4, the J gene TRBJ2-3; a possible D gene is TRBD2 (6 bases). Trimming cost V 5 bases and J 2 bases, with 17 bases left between them. The CDR3 extends over 16 amino acids. The CDR3 sequence is CASSPATSSLTDTQYF. The CDR3 coding sequence is TGTGCCAGCAGTCCTGCCACTAGCAGCCTCACAGATACGCAGTATTTT.

V gene TRBV12-3 or TRBV12-4 combines with J gene TRBJ1-6; 8 nucleotides agree with TRBD1. The trim removed 3 bases at V and 8 bases at J, leaving 9 bases unmatched. This CDR3 is built from 16 residues. The CDR3 loop is CASSFAGGGLDSPLHF. The CDR3 nucleotides are TGTGCCAGCAGTTTTGCAGGGGGCGGGTTGGATTCACCCCTCCACTTT.

This clonotype was seen repeatedly, ten times or more. This chain links TRBV28 with TRBJ1-4; D is unclear. This CDR3 is 14 amino acids long. Trimming took 3 bases from V and 3 from J, leaving 8 bases between them. The germline V gene has CDR1 MDHEN and CDR2 SYDVKM. DNA of the CDR3: TGTGCCAGCAGTTTTGGCAGCTCTAATGAAAAACTGTTTTTT. This translates into CASSFGSSNEKLFF.

The chain is built from TRBV7-9 and TRBJ2-1; 7 bases align to TRBD2. This CDR3 is built from 17 residues. CDR1 SEHNR and CDR2 FQNEAQ come from the germline V gene (reference sequence). V shed 5 bases, J shed 6 bases, and the junction held 16 bases outside the gene matches. In DNA, the CDR3 is TGTGCCAGCAGCGAAGGGACTACCTCTCGACCAACCAATGAGCAGTTCTTC. Amino acid sequence: CASSEGTTSRPTNEQFF.

This clonotype was counted once. V and J are TRBV9 and TRBJ1-1, with D possibly TRBD1 on 5 matching bases. The germline V gene encodes CDR1 SGDLS and CDR2 YYNGEE. V lost 4 bases and J 6 bases, leaving 22 bases between the germline ends. The CDR3 is 16 residues long. The CDR3 nucleotides read TGTGCCAGCAGCCCCGTGGGGGGGATCGGGGTCGCTGAAGCTTTCTTT. Translating gives CASSPVGGIGVAEAFF.

This clonotype was observed many times. The chain employs TRBV20-1 and TRBJ1-4; no firm D call. This CDR3 is 19 amino acids long. V lost 0 bases to trimming and J lost 2 bases, with 22 bases between them. CDR1 and CDR2 from the germline V gene are DFQATT and SNEGSKA (reference sequence). Here the CDR3 reads CSARDRVIVREETNEKLFF. The CDR3 coding sequence is TGCAGTGCTAGAGATCGTGTGATTGTCCGGGAGGAGACTAATGAAAAACTGTTTTTT.

The sample holds many counts of this clonotype. This sequence joins TRBV19 and TRBJ1-5, with no clear D. This CDR3 has 13 amino acids. Deletions cut 5 bases from V and 6 bases from J, with 11 bases between. Germline assignment: CDR1 LNHDA and CDR2 SQIVND (reference sequence). The CDR3 sequence: CASSPQRGQPQHF. The CDR3 DNA reads TGTGCCAGTAGTCCTCAACGGGGTCAGCCCCAGCATTTT.

The CDR3 bases are TGTGCCAGCAGCTTACGGGGGACAGGGGCGAACACTGAAGCTTTCTTT. It yields the protein CASSLRGTGANTEAFF. This chain links TRBV7-9 with TRBJ1-1; TRBD1 aligns across 10 bases. The CDR3 has 16 amino acids. Unmatched junction bases numbered 4, after V lost 2 bases and J lost 1 base. The V gene's germline CDR1 is SEHNR and CDR2 FQNEAQ (reference sequence). Variable domain in full (rest from reference TRBV7-9 and TRBJ1-1): DTGVSQNPRHKITKRGQNVTFRCDPISEHNRLYWYRQTLGQGPEFLTYFQNEAQLEKSRLLSDRFSAERPKGSFSTLEIQRTEQGDSAMYLCASSLRGTGANTEAFFGQGTRLTVV.

The rearrangement links TRBV10-1 to TRBJ2-2, with D tentatively TRBD2 (5 bases). V was pared by 2 bases and J by 0 bases, with 10 bases between. The germline CDR1 and CDR2 sequences are WNHNN and SYGVQD (reference sequence). This CDR3 spans 16 amino acids. CDR3 sequence (DNA): TGCGCCAGCAGTGAGCCCCGGGGTACGAACACCGGGGAGCTGTTTTTT. Its protein product is CASSEPRGTNTGELFF.

This clonotype was observed a few times. The chain couples TRBV12-3 or TRBV12-4 to TRBJ2-7; TRBD1 matches 10 bases. With 1 base clipped from V and 9 bases from J, the junction kept 15 bases outside the gene matches. This CDR3 is built from 17 residues. CDR3 DNA: TGTGCCAGCAGTTTAGGTTCGCACCGGGACAGGGGAAAGTGGCAGTACTTC. Amino acid sequence: CASSLGSHRDRGKWQYF.

This clonotype was observed a few times. The chain is built from TRBV2 and TRBJ1-2, with unresolved D. CDR1 is SNHLY and CDR2 is FYNNEI in the germline V gene. The V gene lost 6 bases and the J gene lost 2 bases, with 4 bases spanning the gap. This CDR3 comprises 11 residues. The CDR3 spells CASRPNYGYTF. The DNA for the CDR3 is TGTGCCAGCAGGCCCAACTATGGCTACACCTTC.

V and J are TRBV5-6 and TRBJ2-1; TRBD2 is a possible D gene (6 bases). This CDR3 has 16 amino acids. CDR1 and CDR2 (germline): SGHDT, YYEEEE. The V end was cut by 1 base, the J end by 4 bases, with 15 bases between. The CDR3 is CASSLFQRVSYNEQFF. CDR3 bases: TGTGCCAGCAGCTTGTTCCAGCGGGTCTCGTACAATGAGCAGTTCTTC. Supplemented by reference TRBV5-6 and TRBJ2-1, the full variable domain reads DAGVTQSPTHLIKTRGQQVTLRCSPKSGHDTVSWYQQALGQGPQFIFQYYEEEERQRGNFPDRFSGHQFPNYSSELNVNALLLGDSALYLCASSLFQRVSYNEQFFGPGTRLTVL.

This clonotype has ten or more counts. The chain combines TRBV7-3 with TRBJ2-3; 8 nucleotides line up with TRBD2. CDR1 and CDR2 from the germline V gene are SGHTA and FQGTGA. The J segment lost 4 bases and the V segment lost 5 bases, leaving 8 bases of the junction unmatched. The CDR3 consists of 15 residues. CDR3 amino acids: CASSGRGAVADTQYF. The DNA for the CDR3 is TGTGCCAGCAGCGGGCGGGGGGCCGTTGCAGATACGCAGTATTTT.

This clonotype was counted at least ten times. V gene TRBV28 combines with J gene TRBJ2-4; 9 bases line up with TRBD1. The junction had 8 bases not matched to a gene; V was cut back by 4 bases and J by 7 bases. Germline assignment: CDR1 MDHEN and CDR2 SYDVKM. CDR3 length: 15 residues. The CDR3 region is CASSSPGQGDNIQYF. CDR3 nucleotide sequence: TGTGCCAGCAGTTCCCCGGGACAGGGAGACAACATTCAGTACTTC.

This clonotype has at least ten counts. The chain links TRBV7-2 to TRBJ2-7; TRBD2 matches 7 bases. The CDR3 extends over 16 amino acids. The trim removed 1 base at V and 2 bases at J, leaving 8 bases unmatched. Germline CDR1 reads SGHTA; CDR2 reads FQGNSA. This CDR3 is CASSLVVGRPTYEQYF. The DNA for the CDR3 is TGTGCCAGCAGCTTAGTAGTCGGGAGGCCAACCTACGAGCAGTACTTC. The complete variable domain, with remaining parts taken from reference TRBV7-2 and TRBJ2-7, reads GAGVSQSPSNKVTEKGKDVELRCDPISGHTALYWYRQSLGQGLEFLIYFQGNSAPDKSGLPSDRFSAERTGGSVSTLTIQRTQQEDSAVYLCASSLVVGRPTYEQYFGPGTRLTVT.

This clonotype was detected ten times or more. The chain combines TRBV12-3 or TRBV12-4 with TRBJ2-1, with TRBD1 identical over 8 bases. After removal of 5 bases from V and 1 base from J, the junction contained 10 bases not matched to a gene. This CDR3 comprises 17 residues. CDR3 sequence reads: CASSRWTGLVSYNEQFF. The CDR3 DNA follows: TGTGCCAGCAGTCGGTGGACAGGGCTCGTTTCCTACAATGAGCAGTTCTTC.

This clonotype was observed many times. The J gene is TRBJ2-5, the V gene TRBV2, with TRBD2 as a possible D gene (6 bases). V was trimmed by 1 base and J by 3 bases, leaving 9 bases between them. The CDR3 length is 14 residues. Germline V CDR1 and CDR2: SNHLY, FYNNEI. CDR3 loop: CASSEGGRKETQYF. CDR3 nucleotide sequence: TGTGCCAGCAGTGAAGGTGGGAGGAAAGAGACCCAGTACTTC.

This clonotype has a count of ten or more. CDR3 DNA: TGTGCCAGCTCACACTCCACGGACGGCTACGAGCAGTACTTC. Translated, it gives CASSHSTDGYEQYF. The gene calls are TRBV18 and TRBJ2-7; D gene ambiguous. V lost 4 bases to trimming and J lost 3 bases, with 13 bases between them. Germline-derived CDR1 and CDR2 are KGHSH and LQKENI. This CDR3 is 14 amino acids long.

Of note for this clonotype: A read error is likely, as this CDR3 ends without the conserved phenylalanine or tryptophan. The chain has TRBV2 and TRBJ1-6; D remains unclear. The CDR3 is made up of 12 amino acids. Germline values: CDR1 SNHLY, CDR2 FYNNEI. Trimming removed 7 bases at V and 7 bases at J, with 8 bases between. The CDR3 reads CASMPGNSPLHS. The CDR3 DNA follows: TGTGCCAGCATGCCGGGGAATTCACCCCTCCACTCT.

This clonotype was seen ten or more times. V is TRBV28 and J is TRBJ2-1, with D perhaps TRBD1 (6 bases). This CDR3 is 11 amino acids long. Germline CDR1 reads MDHEN; CDR2 reads SYDVKM. V lost 11 bases and J lost 9, with 14 bases in between. The CDR3 DNA reads TGTGCCTGGACCAGGGGTGGTGAGCAGTTCTTC. Translating it yields CAWTRGGEQFF. The full variable domain, its missing parts supplied by reference TRBV28 and TRBJ2-1, is DVKVTQSSRYLVKRTGEKVFLECVQDMDHENMFWYRQDPGLGLRLIYFSYDVKMKEKGDIPEGYSVSREKKERFSLILESASTNQTSMYLCAWTRGGEQFFGPGTRLTVL.